Following are 16 T cell receptor beta chains from one sample sequenced in a study of radiation and T cells in renal cell carcinoma. Profiling relied on immunoSEQ multiplex PCR, and the TCRdb table lists in-frame clones only, not all of them. Of roughly 90,000 clones listed, around four fifths were seen once; the top ten hold more than 9%. As to time point: blood 4 weeks post-SBRT, at nephrectomy. Indicated treatment: 15 Gy SBRT to primary tumor, nephrectomy 4 weeks later. The sequencing here drew on blood, taken from a patient whose treatment included radiotherapy and nephrectomy. The receptors derive from a man over 45 with renal cell carcinoma.

This rearrangement joins TRBV7-8 to TRBJ1-1, with 7 bases fitting TRBD1. Germline V gene sequence: CDR1 SGHVS, CDR2 FQNEAQ. CDR3 length: 14 amino acids. J was trimmed by 5 bases and V by 5 bases; bases with no gene match: 8. CDR3 DNA: TGTGCCAGCAGCGAACGACAGGGTGGGACTGAAGCTTTCTTT. Amino acids: CASSERQGGTEAFF.

The chain carries TRBV23-1 and TRBJ2-1; possibly TRBD2 for D (6 bases). TRBV23-1 is marked as an open reading frame, function uncertain. This CDR3 region has 16 residues. Trimming left V 4 bases short and J 0 bases short, with 13 bases between. The CDR3 loop is CASSPYGGGSYNEQFF. CDR3 coding DNA: TGCGCCAGCAGTCCCTACGGGGGAGGCTCCTACAATGAGCAGTTCTTC.

This clone was recorded only once. The gene calls are TRBV9 and TRBJ1-1, with unresolved D. Per the germline V gene, CDR1 is SGDLS and CDR2 is YYNGEE. This CDR3 region has 16 residues. Between the trimmed V and J ends, which lost 3 bases and 0 bases, there was a span of 15 bases. CDR3 sequence: CASSAGGQLLNTEAFF. Written as DNA, the CDR3 is TGTGCCAGCAGCGCAGGCGGGCAGCTCCTGAACACTGAAGCTTTCTTT.

This clone showed up just a few times. The V gene is TRBV28, the J gene TRBJ1-1; the D is unclear. Per germline, CDR1 MDHEN and CDR2 SYDVKM. The length of the CDR3 is 10 residues. Trimming cost V 7 bases and J 10 bases, with 10 bases left between them. CDR3 sequence: CASTPMPAFF. The CDR3 DNA reads TGTGCCAGCACCCCTATGCCAGCTTTCTTT. Based on the CDR3 plus reference TRBV28 and TRBJ1-1, the full variable domain is DVKVTQSSRYLVKRTGEKVFLECVQDMDHENMFWYRQDPGLGLRLIYFSYDVKMKEKGDIPEGYSVSREKKERFSLILESASTNQTSMYLCASTPMPAFFGQGTRLTVV.

The genes are TRBV30 and TRBJ1-3; D gene ambiguous. This CDR3 is 12 amino acids long. CDR1 and CDR2 from the germline V gene are GTSNPN and SVGIG (reference sequence). The germline V and J ends were trimmed by 3 bases and 0 bases, with 3 bases remaining between them. Here the CDR3 reads CAWRSSGNTIYF. DNA for the CDR3: TGTGCCTGGAGGAGCTCTGGAAACACCATATATTTT.

This clone showed up just a few times. The V and J genes are TRBV5-1 and TRBJ2-7; weak D call: TRBD2 (5 bases). The CDR3 has 14 residues. Germline CDR1 reads SGHRS; CDR2 reads YFSETQ. V was shortened by 4 bases and J by 2 bases, with 13 bases between the two germline ends. The CDR3 sequence is CASSRGGVAYEQYF. CDR3 nucleotides: TGCGCCAGCAGCCGGGGTGGAGTAGCCTACGAGCAGTACTTC.

The J gene is TRBJ1-2, the V gene TRBV6-5; D might be TRBD1 (6 bases). CDR1 is MNHEY and CDR2 is SVGAGI in the germline V gene. The length of the CDR3 is 16 residues. Trimming removed 2 bases from V and 5 bases from J, with 18 bases in between. This CDR3 is CASSYQQSRGRYGYTF. In DNA, the CDR3 is TGTGCCAGCAGTTACCAACAGTCTCGGGGGCGATATGGCTACACCTTC.

The chain joins TRBV28 to TRBJ1-2; possibly TRBD1 for D (6 bases). The CDR3 length is 16 residues. V lost 4 bases and J 8 bases, leaving 23 bases between the germline ends. Germline V CDR1 and CDR2: MDHEN, SYDVKM. This chain's CDR3 is CASSYDLLQGGNGYTF. The DNA for the CDR3 is TGTGCCAGCAGTTATGACCTTTTACAGGGAGGTAACGGCTACACCTTC.

The chain links TRBV9 to TRBJ2-7; 10 bases align to TRBD2. Germline V CDR1 and CDR2: SGDLS, YYNGEE. V shed 1 base, J shed 7 bases, and the junction held 11 bases outside the gene matches. The CDR3 runs to 16 residues. CDR3 sequence (DNA): TGTGCCAGCAGCGTATCTAGCGGGGGAGACTTTAGTGAGCAGTACTTC. Residues: CASSVSSGGDFSEQYF.

V and J are TRBV6-5 and TRBJ1-5, with 7 positions matching TRBD1. V shed 6 bases and J 4 bases; nucleotides not matched to a gene: 6. There are 14 residues in the CDR3. The V gene's germline CDR1 is MNHEY and CDR2 SVGAGI. CDR3 amino acids: CASSKTGRNQPQHF. The CDR3 DNA reads as TGTGCCAGCAGCAAGACAGGGAGAAATCAGCCCCAGCATTTT.

The V gene is TRBV18, the J gene TRBJ1-1; 7 positions match TRBD1. There are 14 residues in the CDR3. Germline trimming cut 5 bases from V and 3 bases from J; bases unmatched to any gene: 6. Germline V gene lookup returns CDR1 KGHSH and CDR2 LQKENI. The CDR3 coding sequence is TGTGCCAGCTCATCGACAGGGTTGGACACTGAAGCTTTCTTT. This sequence encodes CASSSTGLDTEAFF.

The CDR3 spells CASSLGSSWTGAEKLFF. The CDR3 DNA reads TGTGCCAGCAGCTTAGGTAGCAGCTGGACAGGGGCCGAAAAACTGTTTTTT. This chain joins TRBV11-2 and TRBJ1-4; 9 nucleotides agree with TRBD1. The CDR3 loop spans 17 amino acids. V shed 1 base and J 8 bases; nucleotides not matched to a gene: 11. Germline CDR1 SGHAT, CDR2 FQNNGV.

The chain uses TRBV11-2 and TRBJ2-1; weak D call: TRBD1 (5 bases). The CDR3 is 13 residues long. The germline V gene encodes CDR1 SGHAT and CDR2 FQNNGV. V was trimmed by 5 bases and J by 2 bases, leaving 7 bases between them. CDR3 protein: CASSPDTYNEQFF. In nucleotides, the CDR3 is TGTGCCAGCAGCCCGGACACCTACAATGAGCAGTTCTTC.

This chain uses TRBV2 with TRBJ2-5; D perhaps matches TRBD2 (6 bases). The V end was cut by 5 bases, the J end by 1 base, with 17 bases between. CDR1 SNHLY and CDR2 FYNNEI come from the germline V gene. The CDR3 runs 16 residues. The chain's CDR3 is CASSPYTKAGQETQYF. The CDR3, as DNA: TGTGCCAGCAGTCCATATACAAAAGCGGGCCAAGAGACCCAGTACTTC. Filled out from reference TRBV2 and TRBJ2-5, the complete variable domain reads EPEVTQTPSHQVTQMGQEVILRCVPISNHLYFYWYRQILGQKVEFLVSFYNNEISEKSEIFDDQFSVERPDGSNFTLKIRSTKLEDSAMYFCASSPYTKAGQETQYFGPGTRLLVL.

The rearrangement uses TRBV6-1 and TRBJ2-7; either TRBD1 or TRBD2 may fit D (5 bases each). Germline V gene lookup returns CDR1 MNHNS and CDR2 SASEGT. CDR3 length: 13 residues. Trimming shortened V by 10 bases and J by 3 bases, and 16 bases separated the two germline ends. The DNA of the CDR3 is TGTGCCACCGGGACCATCTCCCTCTACGAGCAGTACTTC. It yields the protein CATGTISLYEQYF.

Only a few counts were recorded for this clone. The chain joins TRBV13 to TRBJ1-1; 8 positions agree with TRBD1. The germline V gene encodes CDR1 PRHDT and CDR2 FYEKMQ (reference sequence). This CDR3 is built from 16 residues. V shed 3 bases, J shed 0 bases, and the junction held 6 bases outside the gene matches. The CDR3 region is CASSFITGGMNTEAFF. CDR3 sequence (DNA): TGTGCCAGCAGCTTTATCACAGGGGGTATGAACACTGAAGCTTTCTTT.